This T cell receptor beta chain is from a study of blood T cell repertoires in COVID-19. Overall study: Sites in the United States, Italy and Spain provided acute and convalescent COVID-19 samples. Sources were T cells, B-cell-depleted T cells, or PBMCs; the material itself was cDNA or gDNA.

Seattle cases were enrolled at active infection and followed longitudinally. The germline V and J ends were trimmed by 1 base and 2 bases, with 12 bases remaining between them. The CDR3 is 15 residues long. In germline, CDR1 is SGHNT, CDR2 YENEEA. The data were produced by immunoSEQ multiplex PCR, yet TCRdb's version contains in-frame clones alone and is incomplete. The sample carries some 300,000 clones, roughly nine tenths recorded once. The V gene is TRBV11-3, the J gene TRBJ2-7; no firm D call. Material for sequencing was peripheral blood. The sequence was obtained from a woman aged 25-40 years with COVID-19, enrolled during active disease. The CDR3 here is CASSLAGSEAYEQYF. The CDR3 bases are TGTGCCAGCAGCTTAGCAGGTTCCGAAGCCTACGAGCAGTACTTC.